The present T cell receptor beta chain was sequenced within a study of OX40 agonist ivuxolimab in advanced cancers. CDR1 is SGHDT, CDR2 YYEEEE, per germline. The V end was cut by 1 base, the J end by 1 base, with 11 bases between. CDR3 length: 15 residues. Profiling relied on immunoSEQ multiplex PCR, and the TCRdb table lists in-frame clones only, not all of them. The data hold about 38,000 clones, with about 88% observed a single time. Autoimmune disease history or systemic immunosuppression meant exclusion. The TCR sequence derives from an adult with an advanced solid tumor such as melanoma, head and neck, liver or kidney cancer. This chain connects TRBV5-6 to TRBJ2-5; no firm D call. This specimen was CD4+ or CD8+ T cells sorted from blood, taken in a trial of the OX40 agonist ivuxolimab. As DNA, the CDR3 is TGTGCCAGCAGCTTGTTGGGCAGCCTCCAAGAGACCCAGTACTTC. This translates into CASSLLGSLQETQYF.